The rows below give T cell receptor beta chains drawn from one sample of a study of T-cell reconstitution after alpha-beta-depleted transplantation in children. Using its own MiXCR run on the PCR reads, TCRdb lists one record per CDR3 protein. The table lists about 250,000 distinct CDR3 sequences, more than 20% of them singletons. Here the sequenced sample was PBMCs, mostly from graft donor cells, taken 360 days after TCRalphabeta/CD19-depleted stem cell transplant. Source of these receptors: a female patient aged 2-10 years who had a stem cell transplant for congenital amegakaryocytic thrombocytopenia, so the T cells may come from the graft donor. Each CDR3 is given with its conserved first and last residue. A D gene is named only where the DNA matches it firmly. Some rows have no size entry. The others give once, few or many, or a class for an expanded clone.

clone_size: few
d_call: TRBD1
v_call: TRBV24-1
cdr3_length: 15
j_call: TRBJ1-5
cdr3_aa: CATSETGIWDQPQHF
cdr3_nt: TGTGCCACCAGTGAGACAGGGATCTGGGATCAGCCCCAGCATTTT

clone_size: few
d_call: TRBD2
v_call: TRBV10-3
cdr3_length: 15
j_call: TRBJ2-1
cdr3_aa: CAISPSGTTYNEQFF
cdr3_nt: TGTGCCATCAGTCCTAGCGGAACTACCTACAATGAGCAGTTCTTC

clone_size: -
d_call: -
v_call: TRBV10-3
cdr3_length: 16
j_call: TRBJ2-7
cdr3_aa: CATTPFEQGNPHEQYF
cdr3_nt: TGTGCCACCACGCCGTTCGAACAGGGTAATCCCCACGAGCAGTACTTC

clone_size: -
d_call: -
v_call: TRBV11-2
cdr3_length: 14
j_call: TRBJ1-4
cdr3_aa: CASSYGTANEKLFF
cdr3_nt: TGTGCCAGCAGCTACGGGACGGCCAATGAAAAACTGTTTTTT

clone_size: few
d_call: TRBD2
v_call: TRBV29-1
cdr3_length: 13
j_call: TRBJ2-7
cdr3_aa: CSVEKTSGYEQYF
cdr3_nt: TGCAGCGTTGAGAAAACTAGCGGCTACGAGCAGTACTTC

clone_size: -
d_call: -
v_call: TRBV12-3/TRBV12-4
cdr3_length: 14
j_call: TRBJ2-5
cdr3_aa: CASSLKGREETQYF
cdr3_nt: TGTGCCAGCAGTTTAAAGGGCAGGGAGGAGACCCAGTACTTC

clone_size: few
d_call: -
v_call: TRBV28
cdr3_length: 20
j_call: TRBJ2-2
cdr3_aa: CASGGPGLIYIFENTGELFF
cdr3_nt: TGTGCCAGCGGAGGACCGGGACTCATATACATCTTTGAGAACACCGGGGAGCTGTTTTTT

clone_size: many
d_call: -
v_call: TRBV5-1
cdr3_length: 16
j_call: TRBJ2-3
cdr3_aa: CASKPPSGRIADTQYF
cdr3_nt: TGCGCCAGCAAACCTCCTTCGGGAAGAATCGCAGATACGCAGTATTTT

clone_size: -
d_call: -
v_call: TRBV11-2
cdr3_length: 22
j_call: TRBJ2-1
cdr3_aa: CASSLVRLGGSTSGLRYNEQFF
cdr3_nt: TGTGCCAGCAGCTTAGTTCGTTTGGGGGGTTCGACCAGCGGGTTGCGTTACAATGAGCAGTTCTTC

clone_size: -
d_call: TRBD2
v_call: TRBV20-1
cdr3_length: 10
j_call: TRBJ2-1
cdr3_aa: CSGGAYEQFF
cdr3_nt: TGCAGCGGGGGGGCATATGAGCAGTTCTTC

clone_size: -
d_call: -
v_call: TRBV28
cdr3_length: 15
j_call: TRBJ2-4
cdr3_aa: CASILRHLAKNIQYF
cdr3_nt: TGTGCCAGCATCCTTAGACACCTAGCCAAAAACATTCAGTACTTC

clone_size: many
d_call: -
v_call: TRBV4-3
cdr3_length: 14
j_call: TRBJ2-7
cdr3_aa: CASSQDSRKYEQYF
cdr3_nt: TGCGCCAGCAGCCAGGATTCGAGGAAATACGAGCAGTACTTC

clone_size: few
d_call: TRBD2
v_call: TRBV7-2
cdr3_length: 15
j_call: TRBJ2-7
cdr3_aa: CASSFTSGSSYEQYF
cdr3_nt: TGTGCCAGCAGCTTCACTAGCGGAAGCTCCTACGAGCAGTACTTC

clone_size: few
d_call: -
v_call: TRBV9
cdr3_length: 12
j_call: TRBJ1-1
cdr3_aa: CASSVVVTEAFF
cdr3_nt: TGTGCCAGCAGCGTAGTTGTAACTGAAGCTTTCTTT

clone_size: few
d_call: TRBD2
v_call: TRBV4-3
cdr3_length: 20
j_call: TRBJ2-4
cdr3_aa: CASSQDSRAGGPTAKNIQYF
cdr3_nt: TGCGCCAGCAGCCAAGATTCAAGAGCGGGAGGGCCGACGGCCAAAAACATTCAGTACTTC

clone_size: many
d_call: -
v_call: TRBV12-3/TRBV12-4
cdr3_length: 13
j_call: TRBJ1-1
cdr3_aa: CASSFDRFTEAFF
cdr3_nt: TGTGCCAGCAGTTTTGACCGGTTCACTGAAGCTTTCTTT

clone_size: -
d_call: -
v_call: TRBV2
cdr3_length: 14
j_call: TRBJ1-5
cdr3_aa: CASSVDRNGGPQHF
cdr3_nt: TGTGCCAGCAGTGTTGACAGGAATGGGGGGCCCCAGCATTTT